Below, one TCR beta chain is given with its context. Trimming shortened V by 1 base and J by 0 bases, and 13 bases separated the two germline ends. The CDR3 extends over 16 amino acids. The germline gives CDR1 GTSNPN, CDR2 SVGIG (reference sequence). These data come from a study of beta chain features in type 1 diabetes. One heparinised blood draw, averaging roughly 120 mL, came from each donor. All of the isolated RNA was reverse transcribed, so expressed TCRB transcripts were sequenced. Profiling relied on immunoSEQ multiplex PCR, and the TCRdb table lists in-frame clones only, not all of them. This repertoire shows roughly 400,000 clones, less than 15% found once; its top ten account for under 0.02%.

The receptor was isolated from a woman younger than 30 in good health. The rearrangement links TRBV30 to TRBJ2-1; D gene uncertain. The sequencing input was naive CD4+ T cells from blood. CDR3 sequence reads: CAWSDPSASSYNEQFF. CDR3 sequence (DNA): TGTGCCTGGAGTGACCCCAGCGCTAGCTCCTACAATGAGCAGTTCTTC.